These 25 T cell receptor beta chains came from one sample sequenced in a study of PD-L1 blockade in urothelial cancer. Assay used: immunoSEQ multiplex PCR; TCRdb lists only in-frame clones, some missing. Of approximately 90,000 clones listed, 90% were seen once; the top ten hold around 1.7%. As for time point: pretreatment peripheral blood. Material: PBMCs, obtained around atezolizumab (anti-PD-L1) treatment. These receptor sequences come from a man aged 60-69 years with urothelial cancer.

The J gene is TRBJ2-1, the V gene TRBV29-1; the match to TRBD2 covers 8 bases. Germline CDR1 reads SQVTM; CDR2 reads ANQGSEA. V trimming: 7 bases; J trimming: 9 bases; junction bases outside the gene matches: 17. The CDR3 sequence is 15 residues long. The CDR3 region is CSAGDPGGPPTEQFF. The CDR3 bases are TGCAGCGCGGGGGATCCGGGAGGGCCTCCCACTGAGCAGTTCTTC.

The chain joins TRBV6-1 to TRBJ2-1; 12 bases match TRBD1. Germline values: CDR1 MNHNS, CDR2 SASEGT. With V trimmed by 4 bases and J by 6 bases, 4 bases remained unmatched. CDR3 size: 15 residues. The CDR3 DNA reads TGTGCCAGCAGTGTGGGACAGGGGGCTATCAATGAGCAGTTCTTC. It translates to CASSVGQGAINEQFF.

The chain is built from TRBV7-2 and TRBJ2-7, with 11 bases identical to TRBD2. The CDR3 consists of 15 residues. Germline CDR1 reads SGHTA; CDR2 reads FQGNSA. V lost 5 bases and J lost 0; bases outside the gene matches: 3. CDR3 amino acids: CASSTLAGGSYEQYF. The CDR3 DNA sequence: TGTGCCAGCAGCACCCTAGCGGGGGGCTCCTACGAGCAGTACTTC.

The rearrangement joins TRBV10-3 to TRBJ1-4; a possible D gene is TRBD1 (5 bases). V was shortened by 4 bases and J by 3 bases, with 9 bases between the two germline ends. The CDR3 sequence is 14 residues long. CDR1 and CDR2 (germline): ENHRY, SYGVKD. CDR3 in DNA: TGTGCCATCAGTGGGACATTAGCTAATGAAAAACTGTTTTTT. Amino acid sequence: CAISGTLANEKLFF.

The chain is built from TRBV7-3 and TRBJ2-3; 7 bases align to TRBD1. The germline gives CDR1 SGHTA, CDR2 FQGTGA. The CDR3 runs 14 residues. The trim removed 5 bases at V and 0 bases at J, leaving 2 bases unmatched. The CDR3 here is CASSRTGSTDTQYF. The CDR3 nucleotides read TGTGCCAGCAGCCGGACAGGTAGCACAGATACGCAGTATTTT.

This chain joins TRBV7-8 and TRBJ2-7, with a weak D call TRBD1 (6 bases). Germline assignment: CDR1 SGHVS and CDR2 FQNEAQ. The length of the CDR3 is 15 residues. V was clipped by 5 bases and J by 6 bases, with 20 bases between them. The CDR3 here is CASSPRSQGLSEQYF. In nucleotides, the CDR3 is TGTGCCAGCAGCCCGAGGTCGCAGGGGTTGAGCGAGCAGTACTTC.

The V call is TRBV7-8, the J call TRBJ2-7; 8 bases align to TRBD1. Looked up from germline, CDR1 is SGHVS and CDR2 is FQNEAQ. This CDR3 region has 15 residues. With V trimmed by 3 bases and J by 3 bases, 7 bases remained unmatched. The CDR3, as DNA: TGTGCCAGCAGCTTCGGACAGGGAAGAGTCTACGAGCAGTACTTC. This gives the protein CASSFGQGRVYEQYF.

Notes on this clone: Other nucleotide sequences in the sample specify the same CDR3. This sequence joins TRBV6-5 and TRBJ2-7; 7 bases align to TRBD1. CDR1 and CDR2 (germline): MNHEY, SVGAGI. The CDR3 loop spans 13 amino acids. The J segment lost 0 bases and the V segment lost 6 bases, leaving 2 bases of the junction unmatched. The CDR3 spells CASRRQGSYEQYF. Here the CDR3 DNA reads TGTGCCAGCAGAAGACAGGGCTCCTACGAGCAGTACTTC.

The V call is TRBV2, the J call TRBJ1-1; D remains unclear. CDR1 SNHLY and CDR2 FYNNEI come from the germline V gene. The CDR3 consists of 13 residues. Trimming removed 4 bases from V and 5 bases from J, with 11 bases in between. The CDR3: CASSVGSRTEAFF. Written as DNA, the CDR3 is TGTGCCAGCAGTGTAGGTTCGAGGACTGAAGCTTTCTTT.

CDR3 bases: TGTGCCAGCAGGACTGTAGGGACTAGCGCTCACAATGAGCAGTTCTTC. Protein: CASRTVGTSAHNEQFF. The chain has TRBV28 and TRBJ2-1; 10 bases match TRBD2. This CDR3 region has 16 residues. CDR1 and CDR2 (germline): MDHEN, SYDVKM. The ends lost 6 bases at V and 5 bases at J; junction bases unmatched: 10.

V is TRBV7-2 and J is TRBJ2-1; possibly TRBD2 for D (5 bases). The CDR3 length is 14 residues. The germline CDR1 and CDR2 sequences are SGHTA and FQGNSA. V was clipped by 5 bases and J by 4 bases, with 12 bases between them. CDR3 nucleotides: TGTGCCAGCAGCCCCGCACCGGGGTACAATGAGCAGTTCTTC. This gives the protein CASSPAPGYNEQFF.

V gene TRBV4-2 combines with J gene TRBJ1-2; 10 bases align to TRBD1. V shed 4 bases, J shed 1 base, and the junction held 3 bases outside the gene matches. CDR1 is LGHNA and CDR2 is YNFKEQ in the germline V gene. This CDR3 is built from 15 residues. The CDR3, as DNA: TGTGCCAGCAGCCCCGGACAGGGGGATAACTATGGCTACACCTTC. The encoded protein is CASSPGQGDNYGYTF.

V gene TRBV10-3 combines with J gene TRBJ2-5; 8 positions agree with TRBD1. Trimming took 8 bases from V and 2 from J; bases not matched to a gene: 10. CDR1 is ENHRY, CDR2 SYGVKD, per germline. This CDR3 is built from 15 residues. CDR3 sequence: CAIGQGASVQETQYF. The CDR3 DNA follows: TGTGCCATCGGCCAGGGGGCTTCGGTTCAAGAGACCCAGTACTTC.

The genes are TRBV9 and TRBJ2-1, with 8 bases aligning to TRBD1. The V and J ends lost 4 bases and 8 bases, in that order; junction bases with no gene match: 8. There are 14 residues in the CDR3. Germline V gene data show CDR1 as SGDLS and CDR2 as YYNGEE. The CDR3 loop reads CASSPGQGHDEQFF. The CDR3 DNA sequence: TGTGCCAGCAGCCCCGGACAGGGTCACGATGAGCAGTTCTTC.

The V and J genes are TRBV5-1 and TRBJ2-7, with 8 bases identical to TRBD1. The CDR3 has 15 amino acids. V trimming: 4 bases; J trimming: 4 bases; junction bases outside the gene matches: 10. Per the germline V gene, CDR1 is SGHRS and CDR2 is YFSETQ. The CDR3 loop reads CASSPKGTGVYEQYF. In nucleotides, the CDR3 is TGCGCCAGCAGCCCGAAGGGGACAGGAGTATACGAGCAGTACTTC. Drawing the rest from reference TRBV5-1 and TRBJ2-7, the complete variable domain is KAGVTQTPRYLIKTRGQQVTLSCSPISGHRSVSWYQQTPGQGLQFLFEYFSETQRNKGNFPGRFSGRQFSNSRSEMNVSTLELGDSALYLCASSPKGTGVYEQYFGPGTRLTVT.

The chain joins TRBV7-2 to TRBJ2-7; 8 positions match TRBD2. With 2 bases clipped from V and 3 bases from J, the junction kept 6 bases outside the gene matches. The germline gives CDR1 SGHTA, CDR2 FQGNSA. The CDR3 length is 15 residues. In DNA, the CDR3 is TGTGCCAGCAGCTTAATCGCGGGGGGCGGCTACGAGCAGTACTTC. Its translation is CASSLIAGGGYEQYF.

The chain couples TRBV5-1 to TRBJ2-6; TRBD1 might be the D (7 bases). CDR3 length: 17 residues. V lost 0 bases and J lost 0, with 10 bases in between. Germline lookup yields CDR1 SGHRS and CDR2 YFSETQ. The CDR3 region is CASSLAGGNSGANVLTF. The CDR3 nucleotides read TGCGCCAGCAGCTTGGCAGGGGGGAACTCTGGGGCCAACGTCCTGACTTTC.

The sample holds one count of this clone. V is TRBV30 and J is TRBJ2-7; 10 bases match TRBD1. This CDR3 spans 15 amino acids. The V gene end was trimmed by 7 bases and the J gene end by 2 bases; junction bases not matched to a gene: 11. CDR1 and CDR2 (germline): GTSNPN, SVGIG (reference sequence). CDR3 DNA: TGTGCCTTGGTACCGGGACAGGGGTTCGCCTACGAGCAGTACTTC. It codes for CALVPGQGFAYEQYF.

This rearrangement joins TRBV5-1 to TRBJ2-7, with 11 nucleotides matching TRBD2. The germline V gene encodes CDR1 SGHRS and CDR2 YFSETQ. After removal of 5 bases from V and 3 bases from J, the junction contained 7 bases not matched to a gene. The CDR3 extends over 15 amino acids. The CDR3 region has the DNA TGCGCCAGCAGTCCGACCGGGACTAGCGGCTACGAGCAGTACTTC. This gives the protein CASSPTGTSGYEQYF.

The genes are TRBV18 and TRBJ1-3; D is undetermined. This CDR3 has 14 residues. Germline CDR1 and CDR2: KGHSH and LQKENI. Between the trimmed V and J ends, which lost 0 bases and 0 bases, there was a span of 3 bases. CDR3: CASSPPASGNTIYF. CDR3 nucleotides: TGTGCCAGCTCACCACCGGCCTCTGGAAACACCATATATTTT.

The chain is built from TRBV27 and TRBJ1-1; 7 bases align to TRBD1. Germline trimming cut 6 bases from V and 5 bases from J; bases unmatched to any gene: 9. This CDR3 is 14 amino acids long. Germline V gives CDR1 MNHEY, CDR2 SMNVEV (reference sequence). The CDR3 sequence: CASRKNRGRTEAFF. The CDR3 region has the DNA TGTGCCAGCAGGAAAAACAGGGGTAGGACTGAAGCTTTCTTT.

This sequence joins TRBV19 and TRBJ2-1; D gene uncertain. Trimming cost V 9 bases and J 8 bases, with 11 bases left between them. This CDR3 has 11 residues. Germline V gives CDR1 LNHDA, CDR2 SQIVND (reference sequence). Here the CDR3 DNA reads TGTGCCAGCATACAAGTCTATGAGCAGTTCTTC. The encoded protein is CASIQVYEQFF.

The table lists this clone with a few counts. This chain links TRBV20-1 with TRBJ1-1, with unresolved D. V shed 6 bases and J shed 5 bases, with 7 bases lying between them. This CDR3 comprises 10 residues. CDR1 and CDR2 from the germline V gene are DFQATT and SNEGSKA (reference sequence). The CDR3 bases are TGCAGTGCGAGGAGGACTGAAGCTTTCTTT. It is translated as CSARRTEAFF.

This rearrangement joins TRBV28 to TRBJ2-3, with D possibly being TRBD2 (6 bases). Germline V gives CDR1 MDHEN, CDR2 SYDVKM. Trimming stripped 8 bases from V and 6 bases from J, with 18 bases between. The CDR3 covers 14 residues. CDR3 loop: CASGDFTGLDTQYF. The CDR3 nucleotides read TGTGCCAGCGGGGACTTTACCGGGTTGGATACGCAGTATTTT.

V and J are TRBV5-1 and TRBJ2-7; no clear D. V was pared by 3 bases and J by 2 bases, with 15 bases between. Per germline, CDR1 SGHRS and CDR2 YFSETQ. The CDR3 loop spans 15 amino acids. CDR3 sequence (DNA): TGCGCCAGCAGCTATGGGCAGGAATCCGCCTACGAGCAGTACTTC. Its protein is CASSYGQESAYEQYF.